Here is one TCR beta chain with its context. Naive CD8 populations comprised CD45RO-negative cells positively selected for CCR7, excluding terminally differentiated effector memory CD45RA+ cells. Clones were sequenced by immunoSEQ multiplex PCR, and TCRdb holds only the in-frame ones, with some missing. The table lists approximately 2,000,000 clones, just under 95% of them singletons. Unmatched junction bases numbered 1, after V lost 8 bases and J lost 5 bases. This CDR3 is built from 12 residues. The germline CDR1 and CDR2 sequences are LNHDA and SQIVND (reference sequence). This entry comes from a study of shared clonotypes between healthy human individuals.

The sequence was collected from a man aged 18 to 30 in good health. Some clones in this sample may be carry-over from other donors' samples. The sequenced material came from naive CD8+ T cells from PBMCs. The chain has TRBV19 and TRBJ1-2, with 11 bases identical to TRBD1. The CDR3, as DNA: TGTGCCAGTGGACAGGGGGCGTATGGCTACACCTTC. This encodes CASGQGAYGYTF.